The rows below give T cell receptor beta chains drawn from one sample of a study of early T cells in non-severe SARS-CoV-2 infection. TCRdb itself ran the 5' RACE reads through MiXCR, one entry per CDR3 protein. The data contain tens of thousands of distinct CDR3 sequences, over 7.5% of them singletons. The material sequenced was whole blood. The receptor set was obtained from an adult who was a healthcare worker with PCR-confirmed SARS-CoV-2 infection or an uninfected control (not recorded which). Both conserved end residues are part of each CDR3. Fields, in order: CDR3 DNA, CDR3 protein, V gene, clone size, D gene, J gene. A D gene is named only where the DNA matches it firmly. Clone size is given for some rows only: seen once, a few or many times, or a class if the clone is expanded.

TGTGCCAGCAGCCCCACCGACAGGGGCAATGAGCAGTTCTTC,CASSPTDRGNEQFF,TRBV12-3/TRBV12-4,many,TRBD1,TRBJ2-1
TGTGCCAGCACCCCCGGGACAGTCGACGAGCAGTACTTC,CASTPGTVDEQYF,TRBV6-5,many,TRBD1,TRBJ2-7
TGTGCCACCAGCAGAGGGACGGGAGTCCAGAGCACAGATACGCAGTATTTT,CATSRGTGVQSTDTQYF,TRBV15,many,.,TRBJ2-3
TGCAGCGTTGGCGTTCTAGCGGGAAGGGGAGATACGCAGTATTTT,CSVGVLAGRGDTQYF,TRBV29-1,.,TRBD2,TRBJ2-3
TGTGCCAGCAGTCCCGTTGCCCTCCACTATGGCTACACCTTC,CASSPVALHYGYTF,TRBV28,few,.,TRBJ1-2
TGTGCCACCGTCCCCTTTTTGTCCGATTCATATATGGGCTACACCTTC,CATVPFLSDSYMGYTF,TRBV27,many,.,TRBJ1-2
TGTGCCAGCAGCGGAGGGAGCGGGACGCACTACGAGCAGTACTTC,CASSGGSGTHYEQYF,TRBV7-8,many,TRBD2,TRBJ2-7
TGCGCCAGCAGTCCGGGAACAGGGGTTCGGAGCGAGCAGTACTTC,CASSPGTGVRSEQYF,TRBV23-1,many,TRBD1,TRBJ2-7
TGTGCCAGCAGTCCGCTGGGACAGGACGCCTACGAGCAGTACTTC,CASSPLGQDAYEQYF,TRBV27,.,TRBD1,TRBJ2-7
TGTGCCAGCAGTTTAAATCGGGGGCCGAATGAAAAACTGTTTTTT,CASSLNRGPNEKLFF,TRBV28,.,.,TRBJ1-4
TGTGCCAGCTCACCACTCGCGGTGGCGAACACCGGGGAGCTGTTTTTT,CASSPLAVANTGELFF,TRBV18,many,.,TRBJ2-2